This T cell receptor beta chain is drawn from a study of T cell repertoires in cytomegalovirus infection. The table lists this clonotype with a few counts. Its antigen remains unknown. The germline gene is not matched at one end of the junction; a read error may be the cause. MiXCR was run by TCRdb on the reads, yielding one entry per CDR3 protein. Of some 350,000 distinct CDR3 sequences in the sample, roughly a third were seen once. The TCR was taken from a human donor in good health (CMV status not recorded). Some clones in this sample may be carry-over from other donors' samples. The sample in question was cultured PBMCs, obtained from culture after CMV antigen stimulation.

Here the CDR3 reads CSAQYITNTDTQYF. DNA for the CDR3: TGTAGTGCTCAGTACATCACGAACACAGATACGCAGTATTTT. The chain employs TRBV20-1 and TRBJ2-3; D not certain. Germline V gives CDR1 DFQATT, CDR2 SNEGSKA (reference sequence). The CDR3 loop spans 14 amino acids.